One and the same sample provided the 20 T cell receptor beta chains below, sequenced in a study of control samples from healthy donors and cancer patients. Only in-frame clones appear in the TCRdb table, and some are missing; sequencing was by immunoSEQ multiplex PCR. The table has about 100,000 clones, more than 85% seen once; the top ten hold roughly 18%. Sequenced: blood. These receptors all stem from a woman between 50 and 59 years old in good health.

The V call is TRBV5-4, the J call TRBJ2-7; TRBD1 aligns across 7 bases. Trimming at V came to 1 base and at J to 2 bases, leaving 9 bases not matched to a gene. In germline, CDR1 is SGHNT, CDR2 YYREEE (reference sequence). The CDR3 is made up of 16 amino acids. The CDR3 DNA reads TGTGCCAGCAGCTTGCCGGGACAGCAGTCAGCCTACGAGCAGTACTTC. As protein: CASSLPGQQSAYEQYF. Drawing the rest from reference TRBV5-4 and TRBJ2-7, the complete variable domain is ETGVTQSPTHLIKTRGQQVTLRCSSQSGHNTVSWYQQALGQGPQFIFQYYREEENGRGNFPPRFSGLQFPNYSSELNVNALELDDSALYLCASSLPGQQSAYEQYFGPGTRLTVT.

The gene calls are TRBV18 and TRBJ2-7; 10 bases match TRBD2. Germline V gene lookup returns CDR1 KGHSH and CDR2 LQKENI. The CDR3 is made up of 13 amino acids. V lost 1 base and J lost 7; bases outside the gene matches: 1. CDR3 sequence reads: CASSPLAGGEQYF. The CDR3 DNA follows: TGTGCCAGCTCACCACTAGCGGGGGGTGAGCAGTACTTC.

This clone was detected only once. CDR3 in amino acids: CASSILSGGRSYEQYF. The DNA for the CDR3 is TGTGCCAGTAGTATTTTATCCGGGGGGCGGTCCTACGAGCAGTACTTC. The chain carries TRBV19 and TRBJ2-7, with a possible D match to TRBD2 (7 bases). The CDR3 consists of 16 residues. Trimming shortened V by 3 bases and J by 1 base, and 16 bases separated the two germline ends. Per the germline V gene, CDR1 is LNHDA and CDR2 is SQIVND (reference sequence).

The chain uses TRBV18 and TRBJ1-2, with 7 bases matching TRBD1. The CDR3 loop spans 14 amino acids. V trimming: 3 bases; J trimming: 6 bases; junction bases outside the gene matches: 7. Germline V CDR1 and CDR2: KGHSH, LQKENI. CDR3: CASSPSTGRDGYTF. The CDR3 bases are TGTGCCAGCTCACCCTCGACAGGGAGGGATGGCTACACCTTC.

V is TRBV5-4 and J is TRBJ2-5; D uncertain. Trimming cost V 4 bases and J 5 bases, with 18 bases left between them. Germline CDR1 SGHNT, CDR2 YYREEE (reference sequence). The CDR3 is made up of 15 amino acids. In DNA form, the CDR3 reads TGTGCCAGCAGCCCTATCGGTGGGATACAGGAGACCCAGTACTTC. Protein: CASSPIGGIQETQYF.

The chain carries TRBV4-3 and TRBJ2-2; D is undetermined. This CDR3 is 15 amino acids long. Trimming took off 4 bases at V and 5 bases at J, with 14 bases between the two ends. Germline CDR1 and CDR2: LGHNA and YSLEER. CDR3 nucleotide sequence: TGCGCCAGCAGCCCCTCGGACCGGCGGACCGGGGAGCTGTTTTTT. Protein: CASSPSDRRTGELFF.

This clone has more than one count but fewer than ten. V is TRBV30 and J is TRBJ2-5; maybe TRBD2 (5 bases). Germline CDR1 reads GTSNPN; CDR2 reads SVGIG (reference sequence). V lost 3 bases and J 7 bases, leaving 15 bases between the germline ends. CDR3 length: 13 amino acids. CDR3 nucleotide sequence: TGTGCCTGGAGGAGGCCACTCGCGGGGACCCAGTACTTC. Amino acids: CAWRRPLAGTQYF. The full variable domain, with the rest looked up from reference TRBV30 and TRBJ2-5, is SQTIHQWPATLVQPVGSPLSLECTVEGTSNPNLYWYRQAAGRGLQLLFYSVGIGQISSEVPQNLSASRPQDRQFILSSKKLLLSDSGFYLCAWRRPLAGTQYFGPGTRLLVL.

The chain recombines TRBV5-4 with TRBJ2-7, with 8 positions matching TRBD1. CDR1 SGHNT and CDR2 YYREEE come from the germline V gene (reference sequence). V was pared by 0 bases and J by 1 base, with 6 bases of the junction left unmatched. The CDR3 length is 16 residues. CDR3 residues: CASSLGGTGVSYEQYF. CDR3 nucleotides: TGTGCCAGCAGCTTGGGTGGGACAGGAGTTTCCTACGAGCAGTACTTC. Drawing the rest from reference TRBV5-4 and TRBJ2-7, the complete variable domain is ETGVTQSPTHLIKTRGQQVTLRCSSQSGHNTVSWYQQALGQGPQFIFQYYREEENGRGNFPPRFSGLQFPNYSSELNVNALELDDSALYLCASSLGGTGVSYEQYFGPGTRLTVT.

V and J are TRBV5-4 and TRBJ2-2, with D tentatively TRBD1 (6 bases). CDR3 length: 15 amino acids. V lost 9 bases and J lost 1, with 16 bases in between. Germline CDR1 and CDR2: SGHNT and YYREEE (reference sequence). The CDR3 reads CATTFPGQNTGELFF. CDR3 DNA sequence: TGTGCCACTACATTCCCGGGACAGAACACCGGGGAGCTGTTTTTT. Supplemented by reference TRBV5-4 and TRBJ2-2, the full variable domain reads ETGVTQSPTHLIKTRGQQVTLRCSSQSGHNTVSWYQQALGQGPQFIFQYYREEENGRGNFPPRFSGLQFPNYSSELNVNALELDDSALYLCATTFPGQNTGELFFGEGSRLTVL.

The rearrangement joins TRBV11-2 to TRBJ1-6, with D possibly TRBD1 on 5 matching bases. CDR3 length equals 16 residues. Trimming left V 1 base short and J 9 bases short, with 16 bases between. The germline V gene has CDR1 SGHAT and CDR2 FQNNGV. The CDR3 spells CASSLVRPGSISPLHF. CDR3 DNA: TGTGCCAGCAGCTTAGTGAGGCCAGGGTCTATTTCACCCCTCCACTTT.

The CDR3 sequence: CASSLGGTPTLRNEQFF. The CDR3 DNA reads as TGTGCCAGCAGTTTAGGCGGGACTCCCACCCTCCGAAATGAGCAGTTCTTC. This chain connects TRBV28 to TRBJ2-1; TRBD2 might be the D (6 bases). The CDR3 runs to 17 residues. V was trimmed by 2 bases and J by 7 bases, leaving 21 bases between them. Germline values: CDR1 MDHEN, CDR2 SYDVKM.

This clone came up a few times. This sequence joins TRBV18 and TRBJ1-1; 9 nucleotides match TRBD1. Unmatched junction bases numbered 3, after V lost 6 bases and J lost 1 base. This CDR3 region has 14 residues. CDR1 KGHSH and CDR2 LQKENI come from the germline V gene. CDR3 bases: TGTGCCAGCTCGTCGGGACAGGGGAACACTGAAGCTTTCTTT. Protein product: CASSSGQGNTEAFF. Full variable domain (rest looked up from reference TRBV18 and TRBJ1-1): NAGVMQNPRHLVRRRGQEARLRCSPMKGHSHVYWYRQLPEEGLKFMVYLQKENIIDESGMPKERFSAEFPKEGPSILRIQQVVRGDSAAYFCASSSGQGNTEAFFGQGTRLTVV.

The rearrangement links TRBV28 to TRBJ1-1; D is unresolved. The V and J ends lost 6 bases and 0 bases respectively, with 8 bases between them. Per the germline V gene, CDR1 is MDHEN and CDR2 is SYDVKM. This CDR3 is 13 amino acids long. DNA for the CDR3: TGTGCCAGCAGGAAACAAGTGAACACTGAAGCTTTCTTT. This sequence encodes CASRKQVNTEAFF.

The chain employs TRBV5-1 and TRBJ2-1, with 12 bases that match TRBD2. Germline V gene sequence: CDR1 SGHRS, CDR2 YFSETQ. The V segment lost 4 bases and the J segment 6 bases; nucleotides outside the gene matches: 5. The CDR3 is 15 residues long. The CDR3 region has the DNA TGCGCCAGCAGCCCGGGGACTAGCGGGCCCAATGAGCAGTTCTTC. Its translation is CASSPGTSGPNEQFF.

The rearrangement uses TRBV7-9 and TRBJ2-7; a possible D gene is TRBD1 (6 bases). Germline V lookup: CDR1 SEHNR, CDR2 FQNEAQ (reference sequence). With 6 bases removed from V and 1 base from J, the gap between germline ends came to 10 bases. The CDR3 contains 13 residues. CDR3 amino acids: CASSSGHSYEQYF. CDR3 nucleotide sequence: TGTGCCAGCAGTTCGGGACATTCCTACGAGCAGTACTTC.

This chain uses TRBV7-3 with TRBJ2-1; D call uncertain. The CDR3 covers 16 residues. The V gene lost 1 base and the J gene lost 1 base, with 11 bases spanning the gap. The germline V gene has CDR1 SGHTA and CDR2 FQGTGA. This CDR3 is CASSLSLAWSYNEQFF. CDR3 in DNA: TGTGCCAGCAGCTTAAGTCTGGCGTGGTCCTACAATGAGCAGTTCTTC.

V gene TRBV9 combines with J gene TRBJ2-5; the D is unclear. The CDR3 sequence is 14 residues long. The V gene's germline CDR1 is SGDLS and CDR2 YYNGEE. V was clipped by 0 bases and J by 4 bases, with 10 bases between them. This CDR3 is CASSVDPSAETQYF. For the CDR3, the DNA is TGTGCCAGCAGCGTAGACCCCTCTGCAGAGACCCAGTACTTC.

This clone was observed a few times. The chain recombines TRBV30 with TRBJ1-5; maybe TRBD1 (6 bases). Germline V lookup: CDR1 GTSNPN, CDR2 SVGIG (reference sequence). This CDR3 comprises 16 residues. V was shortened by 2 bases and J by 6 bases, with 20 bases between the two germline ends. The CDR3 loop is CAWSHQGRGGSQPQHF. In DNA form, the CDR3 reads TGTGCCTGGAGTCACCAGGGCAGAGGGGGATCTCAGCCCCAGCATTTT. Supplemented by reference TRBV30 and TRBJ1-5, the full variable domain reads SQTIHQWPATLVQPVGSPLSLECTVEGTSNPNLYWYRQAAGRGLQLLFYSVGIGQISSEVPQNLSASRPQDRQFILSSKKLLLSDSGFYLCAWSHQGRGGSQPQHFGDGTRLSIL.

The chain joins TRBV27 to TRBJ2-3; no clear D gene. Trimming pared 2 bases from V and 0 bases from J, leaving 6 bases between. This CDR3 has 14 amino acids. Germline V CDR1 and CDR2: MNHEY, SMNVEV (reference sequence). CDR3 region: CASSLQYSTDTQYF. The CDR3 DNA reads TGTGCCAGCAGTTTACAATACAGCACAGATACGCAGTATTTT.

This clone was detected a few times. The chain uses TRBV2 and TRBJ2-5; D may be TRBD2 (6 bases). Germline CDR1 and CDR2: SNHLY and FYNNEI. Trimming took 9 bases from V and 6 from J, leaving 23 bases between them. CDR3 length: 15 amino acids. The CDR3 DNA follows: TGTGCCAGTAGATCACGGAGCGGCGGGATTAAGACCCAGTACTTC. Translation gives CASRSRSGGIKTQYF.